The clone carrying this T cell receptor (beta chain) was seen only a few times. This sample stems from a study of blood T cells in healthy people across ages. It was with a sample-barcoded 5' primer and a J-beta primer mix that a second PCR of about 6 to 12 cycles was run. TCRdb analysed the 5' RACE reads with MiXCR anew, one entry per CDR3 protein. The table has 1 million or so distinct CDR3 sequences, almost 25% seen once. The CDR3 covers 13 residues. The V gene end was trimmed by 9 bases and the J gene end by 4 bases; junction bases not matched to a gene: 6. Germline V gene sequence: CDR1 SNHLY, CDR2 FYNNEI. The sample also formed part of further work on T cells of mothers and their children. That investigation notes: The study recruited a few healthy Caucasian mothers and their six children as donors.

This TCR derives from a girl aged 2-10 years in good health. The J gene is TRBJ1-5, the V gene TRBV2; 7 bases align to TRBD1. The sequenced sample was blood. The CDR3 here is CASTGTENQPQHF. CDR3 DNA: TGTGCCAGTACCGGGACAGAAAATCAGCCCCAGCATTTT.